This entry concerns a single TCR beta chain. Participants reported their clinical history, and cohort assignment relied on those reports. This specimen belongs to a study of blood T cell repertoires in COVID-19. About the study: Some COVID-19 samples were acute and others convalescent; all came from the United States, Italy and Spain.

Germline assignment: CDR1 SGHRS and CDR2 YFSETQ. CDR3 size: 13 residues. The V end was cut by 3 bases, the J end by 7 bases, with 10 bases between. Profiled with immunoSEQ multiplex PCR; TCRdb holds only in-frame clones, not every one. The sample holds 400,000 to 550,000 clones, approximately 90% seen once. This chain connects TRBV5-1 to TRBJ2-2; weak D call: TRBD2 (5 bases). Material: PBMCs or T cells enriched from blood (not recorded which). The origin of this receptor is a young woman with acute COVID-19. The CDR3 DNA follows: TGCGCCAGCAGCTCGGACTCGGGCGGGGAGCTGTTTTTT. As protein: CASSSDSGGELFF.